This is a list of T cell receptor beta chains from one sample in a study of cytomegalovirus exposure and HLA in healthy donors. Sequencing was performed with immunoSEQ multiplex PCR; in TCRdb, only in-frame clones are kept and a portion is missing. Found here are about 130,000 clones, roughly 81% of them singletons; the top ten hold 1.1%. Sequenced sample: PBMCs. These receptors all stem from a woman aged 30 to 39 in good health and CMV-seronegative. Both conserved end residues are part of each CDR3. The D gene is left open where the match is weak. Not every row has a clone size; where given, it reads once, few, many or a size class.

j_call | v_call | d_call | clone_size | cdr3_nt | cdr3_aa
TRBJ2-1 | TRBV5-1 | TRBD2 | - | TGCGCCAGCAGCTTGGAAGTAGCGGGGGGCAATGAGCAGTTCTTC | CASSLEVAGGNEQFF
TRBJ1-2 | TRBV7-3 | - | few | TGTGCCAGCAGCTTAATCCCCGGACAGCCCTATGGCTACACCTTC | CASSLIPGQPYGYTF
TRBJ2-5 | TRBV29-1 | - | - | TGCAGCGTTGGCGGGTTTTCCCAAGAGACCCAGTACTTC | CSVGGFSQETQYF
TRBJ2-3 | TRBV5-6 | TRBD1 | - | TGTGCCAGCAGCTTGATTGGGGACAGGGGCACAGATACGCAGTATTTT | CASSLIGDRGTDTQYF
TRBJ1-2 | TRBV11-3 | - | - | TGTGCCAGCAGCTTACCCTTAGGGGGTGGCTACACCTTC | CASSLPLGGGYTF
TRBJ1-5 | TRBV27 | - | - | TGTGCCAGCAGTCCCTATCCGGGAGGGGAAAATCAGCCCCAGCATTTT | CASSPYPGGENQPQHF
TRBJ2-7 | TRBV12-5 | - | - | TGTGCTAGTGCTTGGTCAGGTCAGGGCGAGCAGTACTTC | CASAWSGQGEQYF
TRBJ2-2 | TRBV4-1 | TRBD1 | - | TGCGCCAGCAGCTCGGGACAGATGAACACCGGGGAGCTGTTTTTT | CASSSGQMNTGELFF
TRBJ2-7 | TRBV19 | TRBD1 | - | TGTGCCACCAAGGACTCCGGGACAGCCTCCTACGAGCAGTACTTC | CATKDSGTASYEQYF
TRBJ2-3 | TRBV6-5 | TRBD2 | - | TGTGCCAGCAGGCTGAGCGGGGCTGATACGCAGTATTTT | CASRLSGADTQYF
TRBJ2-1 | TRBV27 | - | - | TGTGCCAGCAGTTTCGGGGTCGGAGGACCAGAGCAGTTCTTC | CASSFGVGGPEQFF
TRBJ2-3 | TRBV29-1 | TRBD1 | - | TGCAGCGGGGGACAGGGGGCGGATACGCAGTATTTT | CSGGQGADTQYF
TRBJ1-2 | TRBV4-3 | - | - | TGCGCCAGCAGCCAGACGACAGTCGCCCAGGGGCATGGCTACACCTTC | CASSQTTVAQGHGYTF
TRBJ1-6 | TRBV10-3 | TRBD1 | - | TGTGCCATCAGGAGGACAGGAAATTCACCCCTCCACTTT | CAIRRTGNSPLHF
TRBJ2-1 | TRBV7-9 | TRBD1 | - | TGTGCTAACAGGGGGACAGACAATGAGCAGTTCTTC | CANRGTDNEQFF